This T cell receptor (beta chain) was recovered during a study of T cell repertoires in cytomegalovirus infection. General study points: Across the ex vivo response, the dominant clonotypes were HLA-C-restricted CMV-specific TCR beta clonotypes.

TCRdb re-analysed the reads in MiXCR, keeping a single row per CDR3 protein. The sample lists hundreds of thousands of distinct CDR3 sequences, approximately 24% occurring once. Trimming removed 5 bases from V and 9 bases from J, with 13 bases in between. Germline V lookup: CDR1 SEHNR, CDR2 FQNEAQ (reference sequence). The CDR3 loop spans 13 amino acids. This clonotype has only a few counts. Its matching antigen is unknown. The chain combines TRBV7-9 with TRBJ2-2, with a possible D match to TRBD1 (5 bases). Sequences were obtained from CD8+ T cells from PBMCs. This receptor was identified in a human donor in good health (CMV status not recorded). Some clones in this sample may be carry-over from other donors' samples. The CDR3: CASSPTDSRELFF. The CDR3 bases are TGTGCCAGCAGCCCTACCGACAGCCGGGAGCTGTTTTTT.